This T cell receptor (beta chain) comes out of a study of blood T cell repertoires in COVID-19. Across the study: Spain, Italy and the United States supplied samples that represented acute and convalescent COVID-19. T cells, B-cell-depleted T cells, or PBMCs supplied cDNA or gDNA.

The CDR3 has 14 residues. The V gene's germline CDR1 is SGHRS and CDR2 YFSETQ. Trimming removed 0 bases from V and 8 bases from J, with 12 bases in between. In the original analysis: Reference gene primer amplification yielded estimated nucleated cell counts. This table comes from immunoSEQ multiplex PCR, and its TCRdb copy is limited to in-frame clones, with some not included. V, J and clone size were drawn from that table, and D and trimming were deduced from the DNA. The table shows 85,000 to 95,000 clones, with around 87% occurring only once. Sequenced: peripheral blood. This TCR came from a human donor with acute or convalescent COVID-19. The donor label of this sample is uncertain. This chain connects TRBV5-1 to TRBJ1-5; D gene unclear. CDR3 region: CASSLALGIEPQHF. CDR3 nucleotides: TGCGCCAGCAGCTTGGCTCTCGGGATTGAGCCCCAGCATTTT. Drawing the rest from reference TRBV5-1 and TRBJ1-5, the complete variable domain is KAGVTQTPRYLIKTRGQQVTLSCSPISGHRSVSWYQQTPGQGLQFLFEYFSETQRNKGNFPGRFSGRQFSNSRSEMNVSTLELGDSALYLCASSLALGIEPQHFGDGTRLSIL.